This T cell receptor beta chain was observed in a study of T cell responses to AZD1222 COVID-19 vaccine. Here immunoSEQ multiplex PCR was the method, and the copy in TCRdb shows in-frame clones only, minus some. This table has approximately 140,000 clones, roughly 80% appearing once. With regard to this clone: Antigen unknown.

The V and J ends lost 6 bases and 0 bases respectively, with 12 bases between them. In germline, CDR1 is MRHNA, CDR2 SNTAGT. The CDR3 consists of 16 residues. Overall study results and limits: Clonal diversity may have been underestimated in mostly white British donors.

Sequences were derived from peripheral blood, sampled on day 0 of MenACWY control vaccination. V is TRBV6-4 and J is TRBJ1-6; D gene ambiguous. This TCR derives from an adult in good health. CDR3 in amino acids: CASRPDGSSYNSPLHF. The DNA of the CDR3 is TGTGCCAGCAGGCCGGACGGGAGCTCCTATAATTCACCCCTCCACTTT.